The next 9 T cell receptor beta chains were all read from a single sample in a study of T cells after yellow fever vaccination. TCRdb processed the 5' RACE reads anew with MiXCR; each CDR3 protein has one entry. The table has around 100,000 distinct CDR3 sequences, about 6% seen once. This specimen consisted of CD8+ T cells sorted from PBMCs, obtained 10 days after the yellow fever booster vaccination. The source is a man aged 18 to 29 who received the YFV17D yellow fever vaccine.

V usage is TRBV29-1 and J usage is TRBJ2-1; D remains unclear. The V end was cut by 2 bases, the J end by 3 bases, with 8 bases between. The CDR3 runs to 13 residues. Germline assignment: CDR1 SQVTM and CDR2 ANQGSEA. CDR3 in DNA: TGCAGCGTTGAAAGACCTCTCTACAATGAGCAGTTCTTC. Amino acids: CSVERPLYNEQFF.

This clonotype was observed at least ten times. The V gene is TRBV5-5, the J gene TRBJ1-1, with a weak D call TRBD1 (6 bases). Deletions cut 4 bases from V and 0 bases from J, with 13 bases between. The CDR3 is 15 residues long. Germline lookup yields CDR1 SGHKS and CDR2 YYEKEE (reference sequence). CDR3 nucleotides: TGTGCCAGCAGCGGGAGGGGGTCAATGAACACTGAAGCTTTCTTT. This codes for CASSGRGSMNTEAFF.

The chain is built from TRBV5-1 and TRBJ1-5; unclear D gene. Germline assignment: CDR1 SGHRS and CDR2 YFSETQ. V gave up 4 bases and J gave up 1 base, with 12 bases separating them. This CDR3 is built from 15 residues. The CDR3 nucleotides read TGCGCCAGCAGCCTAAGCGAGCCCAGCAATCAGCCCCAGCATTTT. Its protein product is CASSLSEPSNQPQHF.

This clonotype was counted only a few times. The chain links TRBV6-5 to TRBJ2-6; D might be TRBD1 (6 bases). The CDR3 has 19 amino acids. CDR1 is MNHEY, CDR2 SVGAGI, per germline. Deletions cut 0 bases from V and 0 bases from J, with 15 bases between. CDR3 in DNA: TGTGCCAGCAGTTACTCCGCGTGGCAGGGGAGCTCTGGGGCCAACGTCCTGACTTTC. This encodes CASSYSAWQGSSGANVLTF.

This clonotype has a count of ten or more. The V call is TRBV5-5, the J call TRBJ2-7, with 9 bases fitting TRBD1. The germline gives CDR1 SGHKS, CDR2 YYEKEE (reference sequence). The CDR3 extends over 16 amino acids. With V trimmed by 2 bases and J by 2 bases, 8 bases remained unmatched. The CDR3 region is CASSFPPGQGPYEQYV. Written as DNA, the CDR3 is TGTGCCAGCAGCTTCCCGCCGGGACAGGGCCCCTACGAGCAGTACGTC.

V is TRBV4-1 and J is TRBJ2-7, with 7 positions matching TRBD1. CDR1 and CDR2 from the germline V gene are MGHRA and YSYEKL. V trimming: 3 bases; J trimming: 4 bases; junction bases outside the gene matches: 3. This CDR3 contains 13 residues. CDR3 region: CASSHPGGYEQYF. CDR3 bases: TGCGCCAGCAGCCACCCAGGGGGTTACGAGCAGTACTTC.

J is TRBJ2-7 and V is TRBV28; D could derive from TRBD1 or TRBD2 (5 bases each). With 8 bases removed from V and 7 bases from J, the gap between germline ends came to 21 bases. The CDR3 loop spans 14 amino acids. Germline loops: CDR1 MDHEN, CDR2 SYDVKM. The CDR3 coding sequence is TGTGCCAGCGCAAACCGGGGCCCCAAGCGGGAGCAGTACGTC. Protein: CASANRGPKREQYV.

V usage is TRBV5-5 and J usage is TRBJ2-1; D possibly uses TRBD1 or TRBD2 (5 bases each). Trimming removed 2 bases from V and 2 bases from J, with 14 bases in between. Germline CDR1 is SGHKS and CDR2 is YYEKEE (reference sequence). The CDR3 consists of 16 residues. The CDR3 region is CASSFAGTEAYNEQFF. The CDR3, as DNA: TGTGCCAGCAGCTTCGCCGGGACCGAAGCCTACAATGAGCAGTTCTTC.

This rearrangement joins TRBV4-1 to TRBJ1-1; D might be TRBD1 (5 bases). Looked up from germline, CDR1 is MGHRA and CDR2 is YSYEKL. Trimming left V 2 bases short and J 8 bases short, with 18 bases between. The CDR3 length is 15 residues. The DNA of the CDR3 is TGCGCCAGCAGCCAATCACCCCGGGGACTTTTGGAAGCTTTCTTT. Translation gives CASSQSPRGLLEAFF.